The 7 T cell receptor beta chains in this list originate from one sample, sequenced in a study of blood T cells in healthy people across ages. Through a sample-barcoded 5' primer and a J-beta primer mix, a second PCR was run for roughly 6 to 11 cycles. TCRdb reanalysed the 5' RACE reads using MiXCR and keeps one entry per CDR3 protein. The data hold 600,000 or so distinct CDR3 sequences, with about 30% observed a single time. Sequenced material: blood. The receptors were sampled from a woman of 80 years or more in good health.

At least ten counts were recorded for this clonotype. The genes are TRBV9 and TRBJ2-5; unclear D gene. Germline lookup yields CDR1 SGDLS and CDR2 YYNGEE. The CDR3 length is 13 residues. Trimming removed 0 bases from V and 4 bases from J, with 7 bases in between. CDR3 sequence reads: CASSVVAGETQYF. The DNA for the CDR3 is TGTGCCAGCAGCGTAGTGGCCGGAGAGACCCAGTACTTC. The full variable domain, its missing parts supplied by reference TRBV9 and TRBJ2-5, is DSGVTQTPKHLITATGQRVTLRCSPRSGDLSVYWYQQSLDQGLQFLIQYYNGEERAKGNILERFSAQQFPDLHSELNLSSLELGDSALYFCASSVVAGETQYFGPGTRLLVL.

This clonotype was found once. A single base separates this from a much larger clone, so it may be a read error. The rearrangement uses TRBV5-1 and TRBJ2-5, with TRBD2 as a possible D gene (5 bases). Per the germline V gene, CDR1 is SGHRS and CDR2 is YFSETQ. This CDR3 is built from 14 residues. V was trimmed by 4 bases and J by 11 bases, leaving 21 bases between them. The CDR3 nucleotides are TGCGCCAGCAGCGCGGCGAGGGTCTACAATGAGCAGTACTTC. Translating gives CASSAARVYNEQYF.

This chain joins TRBV7-9 and TRBJ2-3; D gene ambiguous. CDR3 length equals 12 residues. Germline CDR1 and CDR2: SEHNR and FQNEAQ (reference sequence). The V and J ends lost 3 bases and 7 bases respectively, with 8 bases between them. Here the CDR3 reads CASSFLENTQYF. The CDR3 bases are TGTGCCAGCAGCTTTCTGGAGAATACGCAGTATTTT.

The V gene is TRBV6-5, the J gene TRBJ1-4; D may be TRBD1 (6 bases). The germline V gene has CDR1 MNHEY and CDR2 SVGAGI. Trimming removed 0 bases from V and 5 bases from J, with 10 bases in between. This CDR3 is built from 15 residues. The DNA of the CDR3 is TGTGCCAGCAGTTACTCGAACAGGGACAATGAAAAACTGTTTTTT. Amino acid sequence: CASSYSNRDNEKLFF.

This chain uses TRBV20-1 with TRBJ1-5; D is undetermined. The length of the CDR3 is 16 residues. V was pared by 0 bases and J by 3 bases, with 15 bases between. Germline V gene sequence: CDR1 DFQATT, CDR2 SNEGSKA (reference sequence). The CDR3 DNA sequence: TGCAGTGCTAGAGATCGGCGGGGTTTGGACAATCAGCCCCAGCATTTT. It is translated as CSARDRRGLDNQPQHF.

This clonotype came up a few times. This may come from a read error, since a much larger clone is one base off. The V and J genes are TRBV20-1 and TRBJ2-5; D is perhaps TRBD1 (6 bases). Trimming removed 6 bases at V and 7 bases at J, with 15 bases between. The CDR3 totals 12 residues. The V gene's germline CDR1 is DFQATT and CDR2 SNEGSKA (reference sequence). DNA of the CDR3: TGCAGTGCAACCCCAGCCAGGGGGACCCAGTACTTC. Translating gives CSATPARGTQYF.

This clonotype was observed at least ten times. The V call is TRBV7-2, the J call TRBJ1-5; 9 bases agree with TRBD1. After removal of 5 bases from V and 15 bases from J, the junction contained 8 bases not matched to a gene. CDR3 size: 12 residues. Germline values: CDR1 SGHTA, CDR2 FQGNSA. CDR3 loop: CASSTGQGSSHF. CDR3 DNA sequence: TGTGCCAGCAGCACAGGACAGGGGTCCTCGCATTTT.